The clone carrying this T cell receptor beta chain was observed at least ten times. Its target is not known. The sample comes from a study of T-cell reconstitution after alpha-beta-depleted transplantation in children. The germline gives CDR1 SGHRS, CDR2 YFSETQ. Trimming removed 5 bases at V and 1 base at J, with 12 bases between. This CDR3 comprises 14 residues. Unique molecular identifiers were used in preparing the TCRbeta library. One entry per CDR3 protein, called by TCRdb with MiXCR from the PCR reads. The profile shows approximately 190,000 distinct CDR3 sequences, around 8.4% of them singletons. Notes on the study in general: By one year post-transplant, T-cell counts and diversity largely arose from T cells that were newly produced. It was reported that alpha-beta T cells came from several hundred expanded graft clones (about two months after transplant).

The source is a male patient aged 2 to 9 who had a stem cell transplant for acute myeloid leukemia, so the T cells may come from the graft donor. This chain joins TRBV5-1 and TRBJ1-1, with D hard to call. Material: PBMCs, mostly from graft donor cells, obtained 360 days after TCRalphabeta/CD19-depleted stem cell transplant. In DNA, the CDR3 is TGCGCCAGCAGACCGGAGTTTACGAACACTGAAGCTTTCTTT. Translated, it gives CASRPEFTNTEAFF. Supplemented by reference TRBV5-1 and TRBJ1-1, the full variable domain reads KAGVTQTPRYLIKTRGQQVTLSCSPISGHRSVSWYQQTPGQGLQFLFEYFSETQRNKGNFPGRFSGRQFSNSRSEMNVSTLELGDSALYLCASRPEFTNTEAFFGQGTRLTVV.